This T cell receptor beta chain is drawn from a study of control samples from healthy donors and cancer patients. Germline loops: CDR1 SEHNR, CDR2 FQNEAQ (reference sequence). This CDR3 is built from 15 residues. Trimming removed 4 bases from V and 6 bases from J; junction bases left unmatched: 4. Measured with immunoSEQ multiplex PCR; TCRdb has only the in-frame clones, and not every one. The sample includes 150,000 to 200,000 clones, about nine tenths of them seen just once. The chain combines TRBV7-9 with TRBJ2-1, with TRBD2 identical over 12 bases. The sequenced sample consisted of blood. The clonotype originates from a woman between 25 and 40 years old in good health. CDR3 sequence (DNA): TGTGCCAGCAGCTCCACTAGCGGGGGGCCCAATGAGCAGTTCTTC. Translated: CASSSTSGGPNEQFF.